Below, 2 T cell receptor beta chains from the same sample are listed, as sequenced in a study of blood T cell repertoires in COVID-19. Profiled with immunoSEQ multiplex PCR; TCRdb holds only in-frame clones, not every one. The table lists 250,000 to 350,000 clones, about 91% of them singletons. Sequenced input: peripheral blood. The source is an older woman with acute or convalescent COVID-19.

The chain uses TRBV7-9 and TRBJ2-5, with D perhaps TRBD1 (5 bases). The CDR3 consists of 11 residues. The V gene's germline CDR1 is SEHNR and CDR2 FQNEAQ (reference sequence). Trimming took off 5 bases at V and 7 bases at J, with 8 bases between the two ends. The CDR3 spells CASSPQGTQYF. CDR3 in DNA: TGTGCCAGCAGCCCTCAGGGGACCCAGTACTTC.

The chain carries TRBV6-5 and TRBJ1-2; 7 bases map to TRBD1. CDR1 is MNHEY and CDR2 is SVGAGI in the germline V gene. The V gene end was trimmed by 6 bases and the J gene end by 4 bases; junction bases not matched to a gene: 11. This CDR3 spans 15 amino acids. The CDR3: CASRSGGGDSYGYTF. The DNA for the CDR3 is TGTGCCAGCAGATCAGGGGGTGGGGATAGCTATGGCTACACCTTC.